The rows below give T cell receptor beta chains drawn from one sample of a study of cytomegalovirus exposure and HLA in healthy donors. Repertoires were generated with immunoSEQ multiplex PCR, while TCRdb's copy carries only in-frame clones and drops some. This sample has about 110,000 clones, with around 70% found just once. The source material was PBMCs. The receptor set was obtained from a man in his thirties or forties in good health and CMV-seropositive. Each CDR3 is given with its conserved first and last residue. The D gene is left open where the match is weak. Size is stated for part of the rows, as once, few or many counts, or as a class when the clone is expanded.

v_gene,j_gene,d_gene,abundance,CDR3nt,CDR3aa
TRBV4-3,TRBJ2-2,TRBD2,few,TGCGCCAGCAGCCATCAGCTAGCGGAATACCCCGGGGAGCTGTTTTTT,CASSHQLAEYPGELFF
TRBV6-1,TRBJ1-1,-,few,TGTGCCATCAGGGCTACAGGGCTTTACACTGAAGCTTTCTTT,CAIRATGLYTEAFF
TRBV7-2,TRBJ2-5,-,-,TGTGCCAGCAGCCAGGGAGGGGGAGGAATGGAGACCCAGTACTTC,CASSQGGGGMETQYF
TRBV6-4,TRBJ1-2,TRBD1,-,TGTGCCAGCGACGGGACAGGGAGCTATGGCTACACCTTC,CASDGTGSYGYTF
TRBV5-6,TRBJ2-7,-,-,TGTGCCAGCAGCTTGGGAGTCTCCTACGAGCAGTACTTC,CASSLGVSYEQYF
TRBV11-3,TRBJ2-1,TRBD2,-,TGTGCCAGCAGCACCCGATCTCTAGCGGGGGGTTGGTTCAATGAGCAGTTCTTC,CASSTRSLAGGWFNEQFF
TRBV19,TRBJ1-1,TRBD1,-,TGTGCCAGTAGTCCGACAGGGGACACTGAAGCTTTCTTT,CASSPTGDTEAFF
TRBV29-1,TRBJ1-1,-,few,TGCAGCGTCAATATTGGGGGGTCGAACACTGAAGCTTTCTTT,CSVNIGGSNTEAFF
TRBV11-3,TRBJ1-1,-,-,TGTGCCAGCAGCAAGGGGTTAAGCACTGAAGCTTTCTTT,CASSKGLSTEAFF
TRBV7-2,TRBJ2-1,TRBD1,-,TGTGCCAGCAGCCCCGACAGGGTGGCCTACAATGAGCAGTTCTTC,CASSPDRVAYNEQFF
TRBV5-5,TRBJ2-5,-,-,TGTGCCAGCAGCCCGAGGCCAACTACCTCGGGGGAGACCCAGTACTTC,CASSPRPTTSGETQYF
TRBV5-1,TRBJ1-5,-,-,TGCGCCAGCAGCCTGGACAGTTTCAGCAATCAGCCCCAGCATTTT,CASSLDSFSNQPQHF
TRBV7-3,TRBJ2-3,-,-,TGTGCCAGCAGCCCTTGGGGGCTAAATAACGTGGATACGCAGTATTTT,CASSPWGLNNVDTQYF
TRBV4-1,TRBJ1-6,-,-,TGCGCCAGCAGCCAACCTTCTCTCGGGGGTAATTCACCCCTCCACTTT,CASSQPSLGGNSPLHF
TRBV9,TRBJ2-2,TRBD2,-,TGTGCCAGCACACCGCAGGGCGGGGGACTAGTGAACACCGGGGAGCTGTTTTTT,CASTPQGGGLVNTGELFF
TRBV9,TRBJ2-1,-,-,TGTGCCAGCAGCGCGGGGGTATACAATGAGCAGTTCTTC,CASSAGVYNEQFF
TRBV4-2,TRBJ1-2,TRBD1,-,TGTGCCAGCAGCCTCGGGCGGACAGGGACTAACTATGGCTACACCTTC,CASSLGRTGTNYGYTF
TRBV5-1,TRBJ2-6,-,-,TGCGCCAGCACCCTCCTTTCCTCTGGGGCCAACGTCCTGACTTTC,CASTLLSSGANVLTF